This is a list of T cell receptor beta chains from one sample in a study of T-cell memory formation after mild COVID-19. TCRdb re-called the 5' RACE reads with MiXCR, one entry per CDR3 protein. Of approximately 500,000 distinct CDR3 sequences detected, approximately 23% appear once; the ten largest clones hold approximately 13%. The sample consisted of PBMCs or a T cell subset sorted from them (not recorded which). These receptors were collected from an adult woman who had mild COVID-19 (a few samples of this study predate the infection). Cell type and time point are not known. CDR3s include the opening cysteine and the closing phenylalanine or tryptophan. Rows give clone size only sometimes, using once, few, many, or a class for an expanded clone.

abundance	v_gene	j_gene	CDR3aa
few	TRBV3-1	TRBJ2-1	CASSQGLAGSNEQFF
few	TRBV6-5	TRBJ1-1	CASSYRYTGLGSNTEAFF
few	TRBV5-5	TRBJ2-3	CASSLGIERRTDTQYF
.	TRBV18	TRBJ2-7	CASSPAGEQYF
few	TRBV7-6	TRBJ1-6	CASSLGSRGLNSPLHF
.	TRBV5-1	TRBJ2-3	CASSTGQGRGTDTQYF
.	TRBV7-8	TRBJ2-2	CASSPETSGMAGELFF
few	TRBV2	TRBJ2-7	CASSDLAYEQYF
few	TRBV5-1	TRBJ2-7	CSSSGGDRAYEQYF
few	TRBV27	TRBJ2-1	CASSTTLRLAGLYNEQFF
few	TRBV12-5	TRBJ2-7	CASGLTPYEQYF
.	TRBV5-4	TRBJ1-2	CASSSSYYGYTF
many	TRBV27	TRBJ2-7	CASSYLGTSGTYEQYF
.	TRBV7-2	TRBJ1-1	CASSLVQGPRGEAFF
.	TRBV7-3	TRBJ2-1	CASSSSAKDEQFF
once	TRBV5-6	TRBJ1-2	CDSSKRRLYGYTF
.	TRBV7-8	TRBJ2-7	CASSFFAGRGSYEQYF
many	TRBV24-1	TRBJ2-1	CATSDLRDWTSGRNEQFF
.	TRBV6-1	TRBJ1-2	CASSEYGAGGYTF
.	TRBV13	TRBJ2-7	CASSLGPGTGSYEQYF
.	TRBV24-1	TRBJ2-1	CATSDRGYPGYNEQFF
few	TRBV3-1	TRBJ2-3	CASTRGPSSSATDTQYF
.	TRBV2	TRBJ2-2	CASRTRGATGELFF